This is a list of T cell receptor beta chains from one sample in a study of blood T cell repertoires in COVID-19. TCRdb keeps only in-frame clones here, not all; method: immunoSEQ multiplex PCR. The data show about 76,000 clones, 65% to 90% seen once. The sample consisted of peripheral blood. Source of these receptors: a human donor in a cohort sampled during active COVID-19. Both conserved end residues are part of each CDR3. The order of the fields is D gene, V gene, J gene, clone size, CDR3 protein, CDR3 DNA. D genes are given only for firm matches. Part of the rows lack a size; the others show once, few, many or a class for expanded clones.

d_call: -; v_call: TRBV11-1; j_call: TRBJ2-1; clone_size: -; cdr3_aa: CASSLRTGRYNEQFF; cdr3_nt: TGTGCCAGCAGCTTAAGGACTGGTCGTTACAATGAGCAGTTCTTC
d_call: -; v_call: TRBV30; j_call: TRBJ1-5; clone_size: -; cdr3_aa: CAWSVSEGTSIFPQHF; cdr3_nt: TGTGCCTGGAGTGTAAGTGAAGGGACATCAATCTTCCCCCAGCATTTT
d_call: -; v_call: TRBV18; j_call: TRBJ1-5; clone_size: -; cdr3_aa: CASSGTGGNQPQHF; cdr3_nt: TGTGCCAGCTCAGGAACTGGGGGGAATCAGCCCCAGCATTTT
d_call: -; v_call: TRBV6-5; j_call: TRBJ1-1; clone_size: -; cdr3_aa: CASSYGGGNTEAFF; cdr3_nt: TGTGCCAGCAGTTATGGGGGAGGGAACACTGAAGCTTTCTTT
d_call: -; v_call: TRBV7-2; j_call: TRBJ2-2; clone_size: -; cdr3_aa: CASSSYGGGNTGELFF; cdr3_nt: TGTGCCAGCAGCTCCTATGGGGGCGGGAACACCGGGGAGCTGTTTTTT
d_call: -; v_call: TRBV6-5; j_call: TRBJ2-1; clone_size: -; cdr3_aa: CASSYSPAGSYNEQFF; cdr3_nt: TGTGCCAGCAGTTACTCTCCTGCGGGCTCCTACAATGAGCAGTTCTTC
d_call: TRBD1; v_call: TRBV5-1; j_call: TRBJ2-3; clone_size: -; cdr3_aa: CASSTGQGVGDTQYF; cdr3_nt: TGCGCCAGCAGCACGGGACAGGGGGTAGGAGATACGCAGTATTTT
d_call: -; v_call: TRBV5-4; j_call: TRBJ1-4; clone_size: -; cdr3_aa: CASSLSSGGGEKLFF; cdr3_nt: TGTGCCAGCAGCTTATCATCGGGGGGAGGTGAAAAACTGTTTTTT
d_call: TRBD2; v_call: TRBV27; j_call: TRBJ2-5; clone_size: -; cdr3_aa: CASSPSRGESQETQYF; cdr3_nt: TGTGCCAGCAGCCCTTCGCGGGGGGAATCACAAGAGACCCAGTACTTC
d_call: TRBD2; v_call: TRBV5-1; j_call: TRBJ2-2; clone_size: -; cdr3_aa: CASEIGAGGAGELFF; cdr3_nt: TGCGCCAGCGAAATTGGAGCGGGAGGGGCCGGGGAGCTGTTTTTT
d_call: -; v_call: TRBV5-1; j_call: TRBJ1-4; clone_size: -; cdr3_aa: CASSLRRATNEKLFF; cdr3_nt: TGCGCCAGCAGCTTAAGGAGGGCAACTAATGAAAAACTGTTTTTT
d_call: -; v_call: TRBV7-2; j_call: TRBJ2-5; clone_size: -; cdr3_aa: CASSLGGAGLGPQETQYF; cdr3_nt: TGTGCCAGCAGCTTAGGGGGGGCCGGACTAGGGCCCCAAGAGACCCAGTACTTC
d_call: -; v_call: TRBV7-2; j_call: TRBJ1-2; clone_size: once; cdr3_aa: CASSQEQANYGYTF; cdr3_nt: TGTGCCAGCAGCCAAGAACAGGCTAACTATGGCTACACCTTC
d_call: TRBD2; v_call: TRBV28; j_call: TRBJ2-5; clone_size: once; cdr3_aa: CASSSGGVRETQYF; cdr3_nt: TGTGCCAGCAGTAGCGGGGGGGTCCGAGAGACCCAGTACTTC
d_call: TRBD2; v_call: TRBV11-3; j_call: TRBJ2-4; clone_size: -; cdr3_aa: CASSLDRGGNIQYF; cdr3_nt: TGTGCCAGCAGCTTAGATCGGGGGGGAAACATTCAGTACTTC
d_call: TRBD1; v_call: TRBV5-4; j_call: TRBJ2-5; clone_size: -; cdr3_aa: CASSLAGTGEETQYF; cdr3_nt: TGTGCCAGCAGCTTGGCCGGGACAGGGGAAGAGACCCAGTACTTC
d_call: -; v_call: TRBV6-1; j_call: TRBJ1-2; clone_size: -; cdr3_aa: CASSEAYRYGYTF; cdr3_nt: TGTGCCAGCAGTGAAGCGTATCGTTATGGCTACACCTTC
d_call: TRBD1; v_call: TRBV6-5; j_call: TRBJ2-5; clone_size: -; cdr3_aa: CASSPRTGGQETQYF; cdr3_nt: TGTGCCAGCAGTCCCCGGACAGGGGGGCAAGAGACCCAGTACTTC
d_call: TRBD1; v_call: TRBV4-1; j_call: TRBJ1-4; clone_size: -; cdr3_aa: CASSPTGVNEKLFF; cdr3_nt: TGCGCCAGCAGCCCCACAGGGGTTAATGAAAAACTGTTTTTT
d_call: -; v_call: TRBV5-1; j_call: TRBJ2-2; clone_size: -; cdr3_aa: CASSLAQGHGELFF; cdr3_nt: TGCGCCAGCAGCTTAGCACAGGGCCACGGGGAGCTGTTTTTT
d_call: -; v_call: TRBV9; j_call: TRBJ2-3; clone_size: -; cdr3_aa: CASSVRGHTDTQYF; cdr3_nt: TGTGCCAGCAGCGTTAGGGGTCACACAGATACGCAGTATTTT
d_call: -; v_call: TRBV7-7; j_call: TRBJ2-7; clone_size: -; cdr3_aa: CASSLQTGGAYEQYF; cdr3_nt: TGTGCCAGCAGCTTACAGACAGGAGGAGCCTACGAGCAGTACTTC
d_call: -; v_call: TRBV3-1/TRBV3-2; j_call: TRBJ1-2; clone_size: once; cdr3_aa: CASSPYGSEGYTF; cdr3_nt: TGTGCCAGCAGCCCCTACGGATCGGAGGGCTACACCTTC
d_call: -; v_call: TRBV29-1; j_call: TRBJ1-1; clone_size: -; cdr3_aa: CSYGTFTEAFF; cdr3_nt: TGCAGCTATGGGACATTCACTGAAGCTTTCTTT
d_call: TRBD2; v_call: TRBV27; j_call: TRBJ2-1; clone_size: -; cdr3_aa: CASSLLAGGNEQFF; cdr3_nt: TGTGCCAGCAGTTTACTAGCGGGAGGGAATGAGCAGTTCTTC
d_call: -; v_call: TRBV14; j_call: TRBJ2-1; clone_size: -; cdr3_aa: CASSQGAGTIYNEQFF; cdr3_nt: TGTGCCAGCAGCCAAGGGGCCGGAACGATCTACAATGAGCAGTTCTTC
d_call: TRBD1; v_call: TRBV28; j_call: TRBJ1-2; clone_size: few; cdr3_aa: CASNLYRDRENYGYTF; cdr3_nt: TGTGCCAGCAACCTTTACCGGGACAGGGAAAACTATGGCTACACCTTC
d_call: TRBD1; v_call: TRBV11-1; j_call: TRBJ1-1; clone_size: -; cdr3_aa: CASSQISGGSAFF; cdr3_nt: TGTGCCAGCAGCCAGATTTCAGGGGGATCGGCTTTCTTT
d_call: -; v_call: TRBV19; j_call: TRBJ1-3; clone_size: -; cdr3_aa: CASSIRVGSGNTIYF; cdr3_nt: TGTGCCAGTAGTATTCGGGTGGGCTCTGGAAACACCATATATTTT
d_call: -; v_call: TRBV28; j_call: TRBJ2-4; clone_size: -; cdr3_aa: CASSLSRLAGRNIQYF; cdr3_nt: TGTGCCAGCAGCCTATCACGGCTAGCAGGCAGAAACATTCAGTACTTC
d_call: TRBD1; v_call: TRBV7-3; j_call: TRBJ1-1; clone_size: once; cdr3_aa: CASSTDRATEAFF; cdr3_nt: TGTGCCAGCAGCACAGACAGGGCGACTGAAGCTTTCTTT
d_call: -; v_call: TRBV28; j_call: TRBJ1-3; clone_size: -; cdr3_aa: CASSYHGGSGNTIYF; cdr3_nt: TGTGCCAGCAGCTACCACGGGGGCTCTGGAAACACCATATATTTT
d_call: -; v_call: TRBV5-6; j_call: TRBJ2-2; clone_size: -; cdr3_aa: CASRYNDRNTGELFF; cdr3_nt: TGTGCCAGCAGATATAATGACAGAAACACCGGGGAGCTGTTTTTT
d_call: TRBD1; v_call: TRBV7-3; j_call: TRBJ1-5; clone_size: -; cdr3_aa: CASSSEGAGQPQHF; cdr3_nt: TGTGCCAGCAGCTCCGAGGGGGCAGGTCAGCCCCAGCATTTT
d_call: TRBD1; v_call: TRBV6-5; j_call: TRBJ1-5; clone_size: -; cdr3_aa: CASRRQGNQPQHF; cdr3_nt: TGTGCCAGCAGGAGACAGGGTAATCAGCCCCAGCATTTT